These 8 T cell receptor beta chains originate from one sample sequenced in a study of T cells after yellow fever vaccination. TCRdb redid the calling of the 5' RACE reads with MiXCR, one entry per CDR3 protein. Of 450,000 to 550,000 distinct CDR3 sequences listed, about a fifth are singletons. The material sequenced was PBMCs, taken about 21 days after the first yellow fever vaccination. The receptors stem from a man younger than 35 who received the YFV17D yellow fever vaccine.

The CDR3 loop reads CASSSFKGQGDTQYF. CDR3 DNA: TGTGCCAGCAGTTCTTTTAAGGGGCAGGGAGATACGCAGTATTTT. This chain uses TRBV6-5 with TRBJ2-3; weak D call: TRBD1 (5 bases). V was pared by 4 bases and J by 5 bases, with 16 bases between. The V gene's germline CDR1 is MNHEY and CDR2 SVGAGI. The CDR3 sequence is 15 residues long.

The chain employs TRBV5-1 and TRBJ2-1; the match to TRBD2 covers 9 bases. Unmatched junction bases numbered 4, after V lost 0 bases and J lost 9 bases. Per germline, CDR1 SGHRS and CDR2 YFSETQ. The length of the CDR3 is 14 residues. The CDR3: CASSLGLAGPEQFF. The CDR3 coding sequence is TGCGCCAGCAGCTTGGGGCTAGCGGGGCCTGAGCAGTTCTTC.

The rearrangement uses TRBV4-1 and TRBJ2-3; 13 bases are a match to TRBD2. This CDR3 has 18 amino acids. Trimming at V came to 4 bases and at J to 4 bases, leaving 11 bases not matched to a gene. The germline V gene has CDR1 MGHRA and CDR2 YSYEKL. CDR3 in DNA: TGCGCCAGCAGCCGCAGGACTAGCGGGGGAGCTCCCGCAGATACGCAGTATTTT. This sequence encodes CASSRRTSGGAPADTQYF.

V gene TRBV6-5 combines with J gene TRBJ1-6, with TRBD1 identical over 7 bases. Losses at the gene ends were 0 bases for V and 9 bases for J; bases not matched to a gene: 5. The CDR3 is 15 residues long. Germline values: CDR1 MNHEY, CDR2 SVGAGI. The CDR3 protein is CASSYSTGMGSPLHF. Here the CDR3 DNA reads TGTGCCAGCAGTTACTCGACAGGGATGGGTTCACCCCTCCACTTT.

The chain links TRBV7-3 to TRBJ2-5; a possible D gene is TRBD1 (5 bases). CDR1 is SGHTA, CDR2 FQGTGA, per germline. Trimming took 1 base from V and 3 from J, leaving 18 bases between them. The CDR3 has 17 amino acids. Here the CDR3 reads CASSLNPMGQGKETQYF. The CDR3 DNA is TGTGCCAGCAGCTTAAACCCGATGGGGCAGGGAAAAGAGACCCAGTACTTC.

A few counts support this clonotype. The rearrangement joins TRBV4-2 to TRBJ1-1; 7 bases match TRBD1. The V segment lost 4 bases and the J segment 3 bases; nucleotides outside the gene matches: 8. Germline CDR1 LGHNA, CDR2 YNFKEQ. This CDR3 has 15 residues. The DNA of the CDR3 is TGTGCCAGCAGCCGCCGACAGGGAACGGACACTGAAGCTTTCTTT. This translates into CASSRRQGTDTEAFF.

In its sample, this clonotype was seen many times. The rearrangement uses TRBV7-2 and TRBJ2-7; no definite D call. This CDR3 comprises 11 residues. Germline CDR1 and CDR2: SGHTA and FQGNSA. V was clipped by 1 base and J by 4 bases, with 2 bases between them. As DNA, the CDR3 is TGTGCCAGCAGCTTAGAATACGAGCAGTACTTC. This sequence encodes CASSLEYEQYF. Full variable domain (rest looked up from reference TRBV7-2 and TRBJ2-7): GAGVSQSPSNKVTEKGKDVELRCDPISGHTALYWYRQSLGQGLEFLIYFQGNSAPDKSGLPSDRFSAERTGGSVSTLTIQRTQQEDSAVYLCASSLEYEQYFGPGTRLTVT.

The chain employs TRBV4-1 and TRBJ1-1; TRBD1 matches at 7 bases. Germline V gene data show CDR1 as MGHRA and CDR2 as YSYEKL. V was pared by 5 bases and J by 0 bases, with 9 bases of the junction left unmatched. The length of the CDR3 is 16 residues. The CDR3: CASSSKQGLVNTEAFF. CDR3 in DNA: TGCGCCAGCAGCTCAAAACAGGGGTTGGTGAACACTGAAGCTTTCTTT.